The entry that follows covers one TCR beta chain sequence. Its binding antigen is unknown. The sample holds no much larger clone one base away, and base qualities are not on file. V gives up 3 bases and J gives up 3 bases, and the segment between their germline ends measures 15 bases. Via the germline V gene, CDR1 is SGHTA and CDR2 FQGNSA. The cysteine opens and the phenylalanine closes a CDR3 of 15 amino acids. Only the CDR3 region is kept as DNA, spanning 45 bases read in frame from base 1. Repertoires were sampled multiple times during chemoradiotherapy, which allowed clonal expansion in the tumor microenvironment to be followed. The sample belongs to a study of chemoradiotherapy in HPV16-positive cancers (dated by TCRdb to the early 2020s). Broadly, across the study: Using functional T-cell assays on cells from a couple of HPV16-positive patients, the researchers defined candidate HPV-specific T-cell clones and common TCR motifs. The candidate HPV-specific TCRs and motifs were then tracked in TCR repertoires from around 93 patients with HPV-related cancers. Whether T-cell immunity against the HPV oncoproteins E6 and E7 changes during chemoradiotherapy and whether survival is affected by this immunity were examined in the study. Study-wide findings and limitations: The functional definition of HPV-specific T cells was derived from only a couple of HPV16-positive patients, and the survival association was reported for HPV16-positive patients. Among HPV16-positive patients, expansion of HPV-responsive T cells during chemoradiotherapy was associated with better recurrence-free survival. Expansion of candidate HPV-specific clones and E7-related TCR motifs was observed in the tumor microenvironment during treatment, whereas no such expansion was observed for non-HPV-specific T cells.

The library was prepared using the immunoSEQ multiplex PCR assay. Not all clones reach the TCRdb copy of this immuneACCESS table, which keeps in-frame sequences only. Checked studies attribute under half of the gap to unresolved V genes and leave the rest unexplained. This sample has several thousand clones in its table, and around 74% of those were observed once. The ten largest make up 7% to 10% of the sample. This receptor was taken from a human donor with HPV-associated anogenital cancer. Sequenced material: tumor tissue, taken from a patient who underwent chemoradiotherapy. The chain is made from TRBV7-2 and TRBJ2-7; the D gene assignment is ambiguous. The DNA sequence is as follows: TGTGCCAGCAGCTTGTCGGCCCAGAAAGTCTACGAGCAGTACTTC. This codes for CASSLSAQKVYEQYF.